This T cell receptor (beta chain) was recorded in a study of blood T cell repertoires in COVID-19. Overall study: Samples came from the United States, Italy and Spain, spanning acute and convalescent COVID-19. PBMCs, B-cell-depleted T cells, or T cells provided the cDNA or gDNA that made up the material.

Per the study methods: For nucleated cells, counts were estimated from reference gene primer amplification. Some clones are missing from TCRdb's copy, which holds only in-frame ones; the method was immunoSEQ multiplex PCR. The D gene and trimming were derived from the DNA, and the V and J assignments and clone size from that table. Of tens of thousands of clones listed, about 88% are singletons. V was clipped by 3 bases and J by 0 bases, with 11 bases between them. The length of the CDR3 is 14 residues. Germline V gene lookup returns CDR1 DFQATT and CDR2 SNEGSKA (reference sequence). The sequence was obtained from a man in his 70s with active or convalescent COVID-19. This chain links TRBV20-1 with TRBJ1-2, with D unresolved. The sample consisted of peripheral blood. In DNA, the CDR3 is TGCAGTGCTAGTTTCGACAACTCTAACTATGGCTACACCTTC. This codes for CSASFDNSNYGYTF.